The 19 T cell receptor beta chains below all came from one sample that was sequenced in a study of beta chain features in type 1 diabetes. The authors reverse transcribed all of the isolated RNA, so sequencing captured expressed TCRB transcripts. TCRdb's table, derived via immunoSEQ multiplex PCR, lists solely in-frame clones and lacks some. The sample holds 620,000 or so clones; roughly 15% are singletons and the top ten take roughly 0.098%. Sequencing input: naive CD4+ T cells from blood. These receptors were collected from a man in his late teens or twenties in good health.

The chain couples TRBV5-1 to TRBJ1-3; D is unclear. Trimming removed 6 bases from V and 3 bases from J, with 4 bases in between. Germline V gene sequence: CDR1 SGHRS, CDR2 YFSETQ. The CDR3 runs to 11 residues. The CDR3 loop reads CASTGGNTIYF. The CDR3 bases are TGCGCCAGCACGGGTGGAAACACCATATATTTT.

The J gene is TRBJ2-5, the V gene TRBV5-4; 7 bases align to TRBD2. Looked up from germline, CDR1 is SGHNT and CDR2 is YYREEE (reference sequence). After removal of 2 bases from V and 7 bases from J, the junction contained 8 bases not matched to a gene. This CDR3 region has 14 residues. CDR3 sequence reads: CASSLKGGEGTQYF. In nucleotides, the CDR3 is TGTGCCAGCAGCTTAAAGGGCGGGGAGGGGACCCAGTACTTC.

This chain joins TRBV29-1 and TRBJ2-3, with D tentatively TRBD1 or TRBD2 (7 bases each). Trimming pared 8 bases from V and 1 base from J, leaving 16 bases between. The CDR3 runs to 14 residues. CDR1 and CDR2 (germline): SQVTM, ANQGSEA. The CDR3 coding sequence is TGCAGCCGCACAGGGGCGGGGGGCACAGATACGCAGTATTTT. Amino acid sequence: CSRTGAGGTDTQYF.

This clone was detected a few times. The chain is built from TRBV7-9 and TRBJ1-5; weak D call: TRBD1 (6 bases). Germline values: CDR1 SEHNR, CDR2 FQNEAQ (reference sequence). This CDR3 is 17 amino acids long. Trimming left V 5 bases short and J 0 bases short, with 17 bases between. In DNA form, the CDR3 reads TGTGCCAGCAGCCCGATCACAGGGTCTTATAGCAATCAGCCCCAGCATTTT. Translated: CASSPITGSYSNQPQHF.

This rearrangement joins TRBV9 to TRBJ2-7, with D possibly TRBD2 on 5 matching bases. Germline lookup yields CDR1 SGDLS and CDR2 YYNGEE. The germline V and J ends were trimmed by 0 bases and 11 bases, with 18 bases remaining between them. This CDR3 is 14 amino acids long. CDR3 region: CASSVEAVTTRKYF. The DNA for the CDR3 is TGTGCCAGCAGCGTAGAAGCGGTTACTACGAGGAAGTACTTC.

Note on this clone: An end of the junction does not agree with germline; a read error may underlie this. V usage is TRBV7-3 and J usage is TRBJ1-2; maybe TRBD1 (6 bases). Looked up from germline, CDR1 is SGHTA and CDR2 is FQGTGA. The CDR3 has 14 residues. For the CDR3, the DNA is TGTGCCAGCAGCCTAACAGGGAATGGGTATGGCTACACCTTC. Residues: CASSLTGNGYGYTF.

The chain couples TRBV19 to TRBJ2-7; D unresolved. The germline V and J ends were trimmed by 7 bases and 2 bases, with 15 bases remaining between them. The germline V gene has CDR1 LNHDA and CDR2 SQIVND (reference sequence). The CDR3 runs 14 residues. CDR3 protein: CASMRNLYPYEQYF. The CDR3 DNA follows: TGTGCCAGTATGCGTAACTTATACCCCTACGAGCAGTACTTC.

The chain links TRBV18 to TRBJ2-1; weak D call: TRBD1 (7 bases). Trimming left V 4 bases short and J 7 bases short, with 14 bases between. The CDR3 has 14 amino acids. Germline V gene sequence: CDR1 KGHSH, CDR2 LQKENI. CDR3 sequence: CASSRSPGGNEQFF. In nucleotides, the CDR3 is TGTGCCAGCTCACGGAGCCCAGGGGGGAATGAGCAGTTCTTC.

This clone was recorded a few times. The rearrangement joins TRBV4-1 to TRBJ2-7, with unresolved D. CDR1 is MGHRA, CDR2 YSYEKL, per germline. CDR3 length equals 15 residues. The germline V and J ends were trimmed by 5 bases and 5 bases, with 19 bases remaining between them. The CDR3 loop is CASSYLLQGLNEQYF. CDR3 DNA sequence: TGCGCCAGCAGCTACCTACTGCAAGGTTTGAACGAGCAGTACTTC.

This clone was counted a few times. The rearrangement links TRBV27 to TRBJ1-6; D possibly corresponds to TRBD1 (6 bases). In germline, CDR1 is MNHEY, CDR2 SMNVEV (reference sequence). The CDR3 extends over 20 amino acids. The V end lost 5 bases, the J end lost 3 bases, and 26 bases lay between the germline ends. As DNA, the CDR3 is TGTGCCAGCAGTACCAGATGGCGGACAGCAAGGTTGAACTATAATTCACCCCTCCACTTT. It codes for CASSTRWRTARLNYNSPLHF.

This clone was detected only a few times. This sequence joins TRBV7-2 and TRBJ1-2; the D gene is possibly TRBD1 (5 bases). The CDR3 covers 12 residues. From germline, CDR1 is SGHTA and CDR2 FQGNSA. Trimming left V 7 bases short and J 7 bases short, with 13 bases between. In nucleotides, the CDR3 is TGTGCCAGCACCCTGGAGGGGTCTGGCTACACCTTC. Residues: CASTLEGSGYTF.

This clone has more than one count but fewer than ten. The V call is TRBV7-9, the J call TRBJ1-5; weak D call: TRBD1 (6 bases). This CDR3 has 14 amino acids. V lost 1 base and J lost 7, with 11 bases in between. Germline CDR1 reads SEHNR; CDR2 reads FQNEAQ (reference sequence). The CDR3 reads CASSLDRVGQPQHF. CDR3 nucleotide sequence: TGTGCCAGCAGCTTAGACAGGGTGGGACAGCCCCAGCATTTT.

CDR3 residues: CSAAGQAAYEQYF. CDR3 sequence (DNA): TGCAGCGCGGCAGGGCAGGCCGCCTACGAGCAGTACTTC. This sequence joins TRBV29-1 and TRBJ2-5, with D possibly matching TRBD1 (5 bases). The J call is doubtful: the DNA matches TRBJ2-7 better. CDR3 size: 13 residues. The germline V gene encodes CDR1 SQVTM and CDR2 ANQGSEA.

This clone was observed a few times. The chain employs TRBV27 and TRBJ1-1; 7 positions match TRBD1. Germline CDR1 and CDR2: MNHEY and SMNVEV (reference sequence). The CDR3 is 16 residues long. V lost 0 bases to trimming and J lost 2 bases; unmatched junction nucleotides: 6. The CDR3 sequence: CASSLSSPGGNTEAFF. The CDR3 bases are TGTGCCAGCAGTTTATCGTCCCCAGGGGGAAACACTGAAGCTTTCTTT.

CDR3 residues: CASSVEEKFETQYF. CDR3 sequence (DNA): TGTGCCAGCAGTGTGGAAGAAAAGTTTGAGACCCAGTACTTC. This chain joins TRBV2 and TRBJ2-5; no firm D call. CDR3 length equals 14 residues. Germline lookup yields CDR1 SNHLY and CDR2 FYNNEI. V lost 4 bases to trimming and J lost 5 bases, with 14 bases between them.

J is TRBJ2-2 and V is TRBV18; TRBD1 might be the D (6 bases). Germline V gene lookup returns CDR1 KGHSH and CDR2 LQKENI. The CDR3 is 14 residues long. Trimming shortened V by 5 bases and J by 6 bases, and 13 bases separated the two germline ends. The CDR3 sequence is CASSALQGSGELFF. The CDR3 DNA sequence: TGTGCCAGCTCAGCGTTACAGGGATCCGGGGAGCTGTTTTTT.

This rearrangement joins TRBV19 to TRBJ2-7; D is ambiguous. The CDR3 runs 14 residues. V was trimmed by 1 base and J by 1 base, leaving 8 bases between them. Germline lookup yields CDR1 LNHDA and CDR2 SQIVND (reference sequence). The CDR3 reads CASSIGARSYEQYF. CDR3 in DNA: TGTGCCAGTAGTATAGGCGCCAGGTCCTACGAGCAGTACTTC.

This clone has ten or more counts. J is TRBJ2-7 and V is TRBV10-3, with 8 bases lining up with TRBD1. This CDR3 spans 15 amino acids. After removal of 4 bases from V and 6 bases from J, the junction contained 11 bases not matched to a gene. The germline V gene has CDR1 ENHRY and CDR2 SYGVKD. DNA of the CDR3: TGTGCCATCAGTGTACAGGACAGGGCAACGAGCGAGCAGTACTTC. Translating gives CAISVQDRATSEQYF.

V is TRBV28 and J is TRBJ2-3; 12 bases agree with TRBD2. Germline V lookup: CDR1 MDHEN, CDR2 SYDVKM. With 6 bases clipped from V and 2 bases from J, the junction kept 6 bases outside the gene matches. The CDR3 consists of 16 residues. The CDR3 loop reads CASSSLAGGFTDTQYF. The CDR3 coding sequence is TGTGCCAGCAGCTCACTAGCGGGGGGCTTCACAGATACGCAGTATTTT.